This T cell receptor beta chain emerged from a study of blood T cell repertoires in COVID-19. Per germline, CDR1 SGHTA and CDR2 FQGNSA. V shed 1 base and J shed 6 bases, with 18 bases lying between them. The CDR3 consists of 17 residues. As originally analysed: Estimated nucleated cell counts came from reference gene primer amplification. The table came from immunoSEQ multiplex PCR; TCRdb's copy has only in-frame clones and leaves some out. That table supplies the V and J calls and clone size; D and trimming were determined from the DNA. There are about 280,000 clones in the sample; around 84% occur only once, and around 2.5% lies in the top ten. Across about 22 US areas, participants ranged in age from 18 to 89 years. Donors in Cohort 3 counted as recovered after two negative PCRs, clearance, or symptom resolution.

The sequence derives from a woman aged 45-65 years who had recovered from COVID-19. The V gene is TRBV7-2, the J gene TRBJ2-2, with a possible D match to TRBD1 (9 bases). Sequenced input: PBMCs or T cells enriched from blood (not recorded which). The DNA of the CDR3 is TGTGCCAGCAGCTTAGTAGCGGGACAGGGATCCGCCGGGGAGCTGTTTTTT. Translating it yields CASSLVAGQGSAGELFF.